This is a list of T cell receptor beta chains from one sample in a study of T cell responses to AZD1222 COVID-19 vaccine. Measured with immunoSEQ multiplex PCR; TCRdb has only the in-frame clones, and not every one. This sample has roughly 120,000 clones, with about 91% found just once. The specimen was peripheral blood, collected 28 days after the second AZD1222 dose. These receptors came from an adult who received the AZD1222 COVID-19 vaccine. CDR3s include the opening cysteine and the closing phenylalanine or tryptophan. A D gene is named only where the DNA matches it firmly. Size tells how often a clone was seen (once, few, many) or the class of an expanded clone, and some rows leave it out.

v_call: TRBV7-9; j_call: TRBJ1-1; d_call: -; clone_size: -; cdr3_aa: CASSPGEAQPFF; cdr3_nt: TGTGCCAGCAGCCCCGGGGAGGCTCAGCCTTTCTTT
v_call: TRBV15; j_call: TRBJ2-7; d_call: -; clone_size: -; cdr3_aa: CATSTGGGLGSYEQYF; cdr3_nt: TGTGCCACCAGCACCGGTGGGGGACTTGGTTCCTACGAGCAGTACTTC
v_call: TRBV7-2; j_call: TRBJ1-1; d_call: -; clone_size: once; cdr3_aa: CASSLGQNTEAFF; cdr3_nt: TGTGCCAGCAGCTTAGGACAGAACACTGAAGCTTTCTTT
v_call: TRBV6-2/TRBV6-3; j_call: TRBJ1-1; d_call: -; clone_size: -; cdr3_aa: CASSYGVLNTEAFF; cdr3_nt: TGTGCCAGCAGTTACGGGGTATTGAACACTGAAGCTTTCTTT
v_call: TRBV5-1; j_call: TRBJ2-7; d_call: -; clone_size: -; cdr3_aa: CASSPGQTKQYF; cdr3_nt: TGCGCCAGCAGCCCCGGACAGACCAAGCAGTACTTC
v_call: TRBV28; j_call: TRBJ2-7; d_call: -; clone_size: -; cdr3_aa: CASSSSDYRQYF; cdr3_nt: TGTGCCAGCAGTTCTTCAGATTATCGGCAGTACTTC
v_call: TRBV6-4; j_call: TRBJ1-6; d_call: -; clone_size: once; cdr3_aa: CASRNDGNSPLHF; cdr3_nt: TGTGCCAGCAGAAACGACGGGAATTCACCCCTCCACTTT
v_call: TRBV6-2/TRBV6-3; j_call: TRBJ2-5; d_call: TRBD2; clone_size: -; cdr3_aa: CASSVGLAGQETQYF; cdr3_nt: TGTGCCAGCAGCGTAGGACTAGCCGGGCAAGAGACCCAGTACTTC
v_call: TRBV6-5; j_call: TRBJ2-7; d_call: -; clone_size: -; cdr3_aa: CASRDYRKAYEQYF; cdr3_nt: TGTGCCAGCAGGGACTACAGGAAAGCCTACGAGCAGTACTTC
v_call: TRBV6-6; j_call: TRBJ1-1; d_call: -; clone_size: -; cdr3_aa: CASSRGQVTEAFF; cdr3_nt: TGTGCCAGCAGCAGGGGCCAAGTGACTGAAGCTTTCTTT
v_call: TRBV9; j_call: TRBJ1-2; d_call: -; clone_size: -; cdr3_aa: CASSGTSGYGYTF; cdr3_nt: TGTGCCAGCAGCGGAACCTCAGGGTATGGCTACACCTTC
v_call: TRBV5-1; j_call: TRBJ1-4; d_call: -; clone_size: -; cdr3_aa: CASSLGQGEKLFF; cdr3_nt: TGCGCCAGCAGCTTGGGGCAGGGAGAAAAACTGTTTTTT
v_call: TRBV5-1; j_call: TRBJ1-4; d_call: -; clone_size: -; cdr3_aa: CASSSMESGTNEKLFF; cdr3_nt: TGCGCCAGCAGCTCCATGGAAAGCGGAACTAATGAAAAACTGTTTTTT
v_call: TRBV28; j_call: TRBJ2-1; d_call: -; clone_size: -; cdr3_aa: CASTRDTSEDEQFF; cdr3_nt: TGTGCCAGCACCCGGGACACCTCCGAGGATGAGCAGTTCTTC
v_call: TRBV18; j_call: TRBJ2-7; d_call: -; clone_size: -; cdr3_aa: CASSPPGYSARQYF; cdr3_nt: TGTGCCAGCTCACCGCCGGGGTACTCCGCGAGGCAGTACTTC
v_call: TRBV29-1; j_call: TRBJ2-2; d_call: -; clone_size: -; cdr3_aa: CSVEIGGHAGELFF; cdr3_nt: TGCAGCGTTGAGATTGGGGGACATGCCGGGGAGCTGTTTTTT
v_call: TRBV19; j_call: TRBJ1-4; d_call: -; clone_size: -; cdr3_aa: CASSMSRAGEKLFF; cdr3_nt: TGTGCCAGTAGTATGTCTAGGGCAGGAGAAAAACTGTTTTTT
v_call: TRBV28; j_call: TRBJ1-2; d_call: -; clone_size: -; cdr3_aa: CASSFRLSPAGTYGYTF; cdr3_nt: TGTGCCAGCAGTTTCCGCCTCTCCCCCGCCGGGACCTATGGCTACACCTTC
v_call: TRBV4-2; j_call: TRBJ2-5; d_call: TRBD2; clone_size: -; cdr3_aa: CASSQDRGGQETQYF; cdr3_nt: TGTGCCAGCAGCCAAGATCGGGGGGGCCAAGAGACCCAGTACTTC
v_call: TRBV2; j_call: TRBJ2-5; d_call: -; clone_size: -; cdr3_aa: CASSAGSGRVQYF; cdr3_nt: TGTGCCAGCAGTGCGGGTAGCGGAAGAGTCCAGTACTTC
v_call: TRBV19; j_call: TRBJ1-2; d_call: -; clone_size: -; cdr3_aa: CASSRTGSGGYGYTF; cdr3_nt: TGTGCCAGTAGTAGAACAGGGAGCGGAGGCTATGGCTACACCTTC
v_call: TRBV29-1; j_call: TRBJ2-5; d_call: TRBD1; clone_size: -; cdr3_aa: CSVGGQGAPETQYF; cdr3_nt: TGCAGCGTTGGTGGGCAGGGGGCCCCAGAGACCCAGTACTTC
v_call: TRBV7-8; j_call: TRBJ2-7; d_call: -; clone_size: -; cdr3_aa: CASSTRGGIVEQYF; cdr3_nt: TGTGCCAGCAGCACCCGCGGAGGGATTGTCGAGCAGTACTTC
v_call: TRBV7-8; j_call: TRBJ2-5; d_call: -; clone_size: once; cdr3_aa: CASSYIQAGGTQYF; cdr3_nt: TGTGCCAGCAGCTATATCCAGGCTGGGGGGACCCAGTACTTC
v_call: TRBV7-2; j_call: TRBJ1-4; d_call: -; clone_size: -; cdr3_aa: CASSPQGGDEKLFF; cdr3_nt: TGTGCCAGCAGCCCGCAGGGTGGAGATGAAAAACTGTTTTTT
v_call: TRBV7-2; j_call: TRBJ1-5; d_call: -; clone_size: -; cdr3_aa: CASSFAGFGQPQHF; cdr3_nt: TGTGCCAGCAGCTTTGCGGGATTCGGTCAGCCCCAGCATTTT
v_call: TRBV28; j_call: TRBJ1-5; d_call: TRBD1; clone_size: -; cdr3_aa: CASSYEPGQGSNQPQHF; cdr3_nt: TGTGCCAGCAGTTACGAACCGGGACAGGGGAGCAATCAGCCCCAGCATTTT
v_call: TRBV24-1; j_call: TRBJ1-5; d_call: -; clone_size: -; cdr3_aa: CATSDSAEPQHF; cdr3_nt: TGTGCCACCAGTGATTCAGCAGAGCCCCAGCATTTT
v_call: TRBV12-3/TRBV12-4; j_call: TRBJ1-2; d_call: -; clone_size: -; cdr3_aa: CASRGGARGYTF; cdr3_nt: TGTGCCAGCAGAGGGGGGGCGCGGGGCTACACCTTC
v_call: TRBV29-1; j_call: TRBJ2-5; d_call: TRBD1; clone_size: -; cdr3_aa: CSVAGGQETQYF; cdr3_nt: TGCAGCGTTGCAGGGGGTCAAGAGACCCAGTACTTC
v_call: TRBV4-3; j_call: TRBJ1-6; d_call: TRBD1; clone_size: -; cdr3_aa: CASSHMPTGGSESPLHF; cdr3_nt: TGCGCCAGCAGCCACATGCCAACAGGGGGCTCAGAGTCACCCCTCCACTTT
v_call: TRBV4-1; j_call: TRBJ1-1; d_call: TRBD1; clone_size: -; cdr3_aa: CASSQDVPPGQGSFEAFF; cdr3_nt: TGCGCCAGCAGCCAAGATGTCCCCCCGGGACAGGGTTCTTTTGAAGCTTTCTTT
v_call: TRBV7-2; j_call: TRBJ2-5; d_call: -; clone_size: -; cdr3_aa: CASSRRETQYF; cdr3_nt: TGTGCCAGCTCACGCAGGGAGACCCAGTACTTC
v_call: TRBV7-9; j_call: TRBJ1-1; d_call: TRBD1; clone_size: -; cdr3_aa: CASSWTGGTEAFF; cdr3_nt: TGTGCCAGCAGCTGGACAGGGGGCACTGAAGCTTTCTTT
v_call: TRBV28; j_call: TRBJ1-6; d_call: TRBD1; clone_size: -; cdr3_aa: CASSLPRGLSPLHF; cdr3_nt: TGTGCCAGCAGTTTGCCCAGGGGGCTGTCACCCCTCCACTTT
v_call: TRBV19; j_call: TRBJ1-3; d_call: TRBD1; clone_size: -; cdr3_aa: CASMGQAMSGNTIYF; cdr3_nt: TGTGCCAGTATGGGACAGGCGATGTCTGGAAACACCATATATTTT
v_call: TRBV7-9; j_call: TRBJ2-3; d_call: -; clone_size: -; cdr3_aa: CASSPSVDTQYF; cdr3_nt: TGTGCCAGCAGCCCCTCGGTAGATACGCAGTATTTT
v_call: TRBV5-4; j_call: TRBJ1-2; d_call: TRBD1; clone_size: -; cdr3_aa: CASSLNRGQDGYTF; cdr3_nt: TGTGCCAGCAGCTTGAATAGGGGGCAGGATGGCTACACCTTC
v_call: TRBV7-9; j_call: TRBJ2-6; d_call: -; clone_size: -; cdr3_aa: CASSSGRHTGANVLTF; cdr3_nt: TGTGCCAGCAGCTCCGGACGCCACACTGGGGCCAACGTCCTGACTTTC
v_call: TRBV7-9; j_call: TRBJ2-1; d_call: -; clone_size: -; cdr3_aa: CASSLASVLGEQFF; cdr3_nt: TGTGCCAGCAGCTTAGCTAGCGTGTTGGGTGAGCAGTTCTTC
v_call: TRBV18; j_call: TRBJ2-3; d_call: TRBD1; clone_size: -; cdr3_aa: CASSPDRASTDTQYF; cdr3_nt: TGTGCCAGCTCACCGGACAGGGCCAGCACAGATACGCAGTATTTT
v_call: TRBV4-2; j_call: TRBJ2-1; d_call: -; clone_size: -; cdr3_aa: CASSYGREEQFF; cdr3_nt: TGTGCCAGCAGCTACGGCCGGGAAGAGCAGTTCTTC
v_call: TRBV19; j_call: TRBJ2-7; d_call: -; clone_size: once; cdr3_aa: CASSFGYEQYF; cdr3_nt: TGTGCCAGTAGTTTTGGGTACGAGCAGTACTTC
v_call: TRBV6-1; j_call: TRBJ1-1; d_call: -; clone_size: -; cdr3_aa: CASSDLGGSMNTEAFF; cdr3_nt: TGTGCCAGCAGTGATCTCGGAGGAAGCATGAACACTGAAGCTTTCTTT
v_call: TRBV6-2/TRBV6-3; j_call: TRBJ1-6; d_call: -; clone_size: -; cdr3_aa: CASSYGGGNSPLHF; cdr3_nt: TGTGCCAGCAGTTACGGTGGGGGGAATTCACCCCTCCACTTT
v_call: TRBV28; j_call: TRBJ1-5; d_call: -; clone_size: -; cdr3_aa: CASKSGSQPQHF; cdr3_nt: TGTGCCAGCAAATCAGGGAGTCAGCCCCAGCATTTT
v_call: TRBV12-3/TRBV12-4; j_call: TRBJ1-4; d_call: TRBD1; clone_size: -; cdr3_aa: CASTRTGMRELFF; cdr3_nt: TGTGCCAGCACCCGGACAGGGATGAGGGAACTGTTTTTT
v_call: TRBV28; j_call: TRBJ1-5; d_call: -; clone_size: -; cdr3_aa: CASSYSGTPLYPQHF; cdr3_nt: TGTGCCAGCAGTTATTCCGGGACACCACTGTATCCCCAGCATTTT
v_call: TRBV28; j_call: TRBJ1-4; d_call: -; clone_size: -; cdr3_aa: CASSLRAEKLFF; cdr3_nt: TGTGCCAGCAGTTTACGGGCTGAAAAACTGTTTTTT
v_call: TRBV9; j_call: TRBJ2-5; d_call: -; clone_size: -; cdr3_aa: CASSVSGGTQYF; cdr3_nt: TGTGCCAGCAGCGTGTCAGGAGGTACCCAGTACTTC
v_call: TRBV3-1/TRBV3-2; j_call: TRBJ2-1; d_call: -; clone_size: -; cdr3_aa: CASSQDQGSEQFF; cdr3_nt: TGTGCCAGCAGCCAAGATCAAGGGTCTGAGCAGTTCTTC
v_call: TRBV18; j_call: TRBJ1-6; d_call: -; clone_size: -; cdr3_aa: CASSPNGGEGNSPLHF; cdr3_nt: TGTGCCAGCTCACCGAACGGCGGGGAGGGTAATTCACCCCTCCACTTT
v_call: TRBV6-5; j_call: TRBJ2-3; d_call: TRBD1; clone_size: -; cdr3_aa: CASPGGQGVWRTQYF; cdr3_nt: TGTGCCAGCCCTGGGGGACAGGGGGTCTGGAGAACACAGTATTTT
v_call: TRBV27; j_call: TRBJ2-1; d_call: TRBD2; clone_size: -; cdr3_aa: CASGRAGGLGSNEQFF; cdr3_nt: TGTGCCAGCGGACGGGCGGGGGGGCTTGGTTCCAATGAGCAGTTCTTC
v_call: TRBV5-1; j_call: TRBJ2-1; d_call: -; clone_size: once; cdr3_aa: CASSLDPDYYNEQFF; cdr3_nt: TGCGCCAGCAGCTTGGACCCGGACTACTACAATGAGCAGTTCTTC
v_call: TRBV10-3; j_call: TRBJ2-5; d_call: -; clone_size: -; cdr3_aa: CAISESDSPGETQYF; cdr3_nt: TGTGCCATCAGTGAGTCCGACAGCCCTGGTGAGACCCAGTACTTC
v_call: TRBV6-2/TRBV6-3; j_call: TRBJ1-1; d_call: -; clone_size: -; cdr3_aa: CASSWDPDTFNTEAFF; cdr3_nt: TGTGCCAGCAGTTGGGACCCGGACACTTTCAACACTGAAGCTTTCTTT
v_call: TRBV19; j_call: TRBJ2-7; d_call: TRBD2; clone_size: few; cdr3_aa: CASSIDVKGGYEQYF; cdr3_nt: TGTGCCAGTAGTATTGACGTGAAGGGAGGGTACGAGCAGTACTTC
v_call: TRBV24-1; j_call: TRBJ1-2; d_call: -; clone_size: -; cdr3_aa: CATSGRDQNYGYTF; cdr3_nt: TGTGCCACCAGTGGTCGGGATCAGAACTATGGCTACACCTTC